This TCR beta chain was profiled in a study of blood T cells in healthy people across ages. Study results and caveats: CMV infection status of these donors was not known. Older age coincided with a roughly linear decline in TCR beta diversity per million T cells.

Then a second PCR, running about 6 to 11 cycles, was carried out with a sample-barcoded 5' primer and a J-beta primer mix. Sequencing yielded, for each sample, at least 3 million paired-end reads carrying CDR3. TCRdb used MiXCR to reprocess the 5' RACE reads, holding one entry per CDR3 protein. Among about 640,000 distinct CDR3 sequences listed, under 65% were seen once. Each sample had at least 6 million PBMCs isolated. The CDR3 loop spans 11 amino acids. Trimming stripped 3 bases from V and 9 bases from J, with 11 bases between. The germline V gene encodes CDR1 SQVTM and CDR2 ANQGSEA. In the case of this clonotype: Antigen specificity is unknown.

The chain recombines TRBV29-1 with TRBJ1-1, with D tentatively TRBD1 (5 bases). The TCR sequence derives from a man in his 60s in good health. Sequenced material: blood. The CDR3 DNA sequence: TGCAGCGTTGAGGGGGGTGGTCAAGCTTTCTTT. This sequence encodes CSVEGGGQAFF.